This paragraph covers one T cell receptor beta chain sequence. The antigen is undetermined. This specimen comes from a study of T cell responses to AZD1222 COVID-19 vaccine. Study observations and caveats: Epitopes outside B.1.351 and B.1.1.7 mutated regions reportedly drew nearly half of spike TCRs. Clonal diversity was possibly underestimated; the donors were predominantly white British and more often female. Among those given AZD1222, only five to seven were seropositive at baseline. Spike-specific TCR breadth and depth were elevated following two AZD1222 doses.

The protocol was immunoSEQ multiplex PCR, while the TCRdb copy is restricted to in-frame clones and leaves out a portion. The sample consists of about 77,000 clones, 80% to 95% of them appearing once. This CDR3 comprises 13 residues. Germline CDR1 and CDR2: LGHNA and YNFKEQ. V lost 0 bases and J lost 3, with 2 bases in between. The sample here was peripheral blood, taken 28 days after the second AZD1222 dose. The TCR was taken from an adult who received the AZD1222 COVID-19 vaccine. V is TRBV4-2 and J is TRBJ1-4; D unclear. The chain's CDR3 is CASSQDPNEKLFF. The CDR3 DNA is TGTGCCAGCAGCCAAGACCCTAATGAAAAACTGTTTTTT.